This TCR beta chain was documented in a study of blood T cells in healthy people across ages. V trimming: 4 bases; J trimming: 3 bases; junction bases outside the gene matches: 7. CDR1 and CDR2 from the germline V gene are MDHEN and SYDVKM. The CDR3 covers 17 residues. The individuals who served as donors were healthy Caucasians living in Russia, aged about 6 to 95. Extracted total RNA amounted to at least 6 micrograms for each sample. Comments on this clonotype: Its cognate antigen is unknown.

Through a sample-barcoded 5' primer and a J-beta primer mix, a second PCR was run for roughly 6 to 11 cycles. A template-switch adaptor containing 12 random nucleotides labeled each cDNA molecule. TCRdb re-called the 5' RACE reads through MiXCR, storing one row per CDR3 protein. The profile shows 650,000 to 1,000,000 distinct CDR3 sequences, about half of them singletons. Whole-study findings and limits: Estimates of total diversity, which came from one million sequenced T cells, were considered to be underestimates.

The receptor was isolated from an elderly man in good health. Sequenced sample: blood. The chain couples TRBV28 to TRBJ2-1, with 12 nucleotides matching TRBD2. The CDR3 DNA reads as TGTGCCAGCAGTTCGATCCGGACTAGCGGGGTCTACAATGAGCAGTTCTTC. Amino acid sequence: CASSSIRTSGVYNEQFF.